The source of this T cell receptor (beta chain) is a study of graft-versus-host responses after intestinal transplantation. This clone was seen a few times. The antigen is undetermined. Clones were sequenced by immunoSEQ multiplex PCR, and TCRdb holds only the in-frame ones, with some missing. The table has over 10,000 clones, 80% to 95% seen once. Study conclusions and caveats: GvH clones turned up in recipient marrow; some had shown up first in ileum or blood.

Germline CDR1 reads SGHDT; CDR2 reads YYEEEE. Unmatched junction bases numbered 17, after V lost 4 bases and J lost 10 bases. The CDR3 totals 17 residues. This chain connects TRBV5-6 to TRBJ2-2; 9 bases map to TRBD2. Source: PBMCs, taken roughly 1,100 days after intestinal transplantation. The receptor's source is a human patient who received an intestinal transplant, so some T cells may come from the graft donor. This chain's CDR3 is CASSVGMAGGRSVELFF. In DNA, the CDR3 is TGTGCCAGCAGCGTTGGGATGGCGGGGGGGCGGTCGGTGGAGCTGTTTTTT.